This T cell receptor (beta chain) stems from a study of Ad26.COV2.S vaccination and SARS-CoV-2 variants. Looking at the study overall: Donor allocation was to the COV1001 Ad26.COV2.S trial arm. Each vaccinee took Ad26.COV2.S intramuscularly, once or twice 56 days apart. Study-wide findings and caveats: Ad26.COV2.S recipients had broader spike-specific TCRs (P = 0.0014). Similar non-spike TCR breadth was seen in vaccine and placebo recipients.

Regarding this clone: As yet, its antigen is unknown.

Trimming removed 1 base at V and 5 bases at J, with 17 bases between. The CDR3 spans 16 residues. Germline CDR1 KGHSH, CDR2 LQKENI. The method was immunoSEQ multiplex PCR; TCRdb's version includes in-frame clones alone and lacks a portion of them. The sample yields a few hundred thousand clones, around 87% seen once. This sample's treatment: around 19 received Ad26.COV2.S at low or high dose, single or two shots; roughly five received placebo; per-sample allocation not given. Following the first vaccine or placebo injection, samples were taken on day 63. The receptor comes from a person aged 18-60 years who received the Ad26.COV2.S COVID-19 vaccine or a placebo. This specimen consisted of peripheral blood, obtained in a trial of Ad26.COV2.S vaccine versus placebo. This sequence joins TRBV18 and TRBJ2-5, with D possibly being TRBD1 or TRBD2 (5 bases each). CDR3 in DNA: TGTGCCAGCTCACCACAAACCCCGGGACCAGAGGAGACCCAGTACTTC. It yields the protein CASSPQTPGPEETQYF.